This T cell receptor beta chain was retrieved from a study of blood T cell repertoires in COVID-19. Study-level background: Spain, Italy and the United States supplied samples that represented acute and convalescent COVID-19. In each case, the material was cDNA or gDNA derived from T cells, B-cell-depleted T cells, or PBMCs.

Original analysis: Scientists estimated how many nucleated cells there were by amplifying reference gene primers. Generated by immunoSEQ multiplex PCR, the TCRdb table keeps only in-frame clones and is missing some. The D gene and trimming were derived from the DNA, and the V and J assignments and clone size from that table. The sample includes around 140,000 clones, about 89% seen only once; the top ten take around 19%. The J segment lost 1 base and the V segment lost 5 bases, leaving 3 bases of the junction unmatched. Germline V gene lookup returns CDR1 LNHNV and CDR2 YYDKDF (reference sequence). This CDR3 comprises 15 residues.

The TCR comes from a man between 45 and 60 years old with active or convalescent COVID-19. Source material: peripheral blood. This chain joins TRBV15 and TRBJ2-7; the match to TRBD2 covers 12 bases. CDR3: CATSLGLAGSYEQYF. Written as DNA, the CDR3 is TGTGCCACCAGCCTTGGACTAGCGGGGTCCTACGAGCAGTACTTC.